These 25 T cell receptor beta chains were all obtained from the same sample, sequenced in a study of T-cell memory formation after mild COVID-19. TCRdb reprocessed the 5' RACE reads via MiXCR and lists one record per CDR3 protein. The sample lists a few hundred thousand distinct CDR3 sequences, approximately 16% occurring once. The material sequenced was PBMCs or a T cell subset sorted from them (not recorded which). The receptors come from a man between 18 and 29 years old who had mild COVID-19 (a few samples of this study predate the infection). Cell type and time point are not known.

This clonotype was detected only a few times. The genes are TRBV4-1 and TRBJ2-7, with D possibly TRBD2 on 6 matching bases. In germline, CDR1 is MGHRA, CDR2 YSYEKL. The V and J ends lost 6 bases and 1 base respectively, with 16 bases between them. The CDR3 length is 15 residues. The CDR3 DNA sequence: TGCGCCAGCAGTCTCAAGGAGGGAGGATCCTACGAGCAGTACTTC. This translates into CASSLKEGGSYEQYF.

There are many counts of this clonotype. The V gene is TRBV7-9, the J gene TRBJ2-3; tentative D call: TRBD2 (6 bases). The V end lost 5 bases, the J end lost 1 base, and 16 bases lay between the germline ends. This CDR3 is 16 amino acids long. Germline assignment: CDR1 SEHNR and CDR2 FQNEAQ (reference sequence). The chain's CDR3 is CASSLRQTGGTDTQYF. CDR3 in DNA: TGTGCCAGCAGCCTCAGACAGACGGGGGGCACAGATACGCAGTATTTT.

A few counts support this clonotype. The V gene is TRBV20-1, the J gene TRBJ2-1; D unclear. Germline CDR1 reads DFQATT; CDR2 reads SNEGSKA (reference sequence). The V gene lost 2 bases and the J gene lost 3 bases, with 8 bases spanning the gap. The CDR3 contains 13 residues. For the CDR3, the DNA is TGCAGTGCTAGACTCCCACTCTACAATGAGCAGTTCTTC. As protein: CSARLPLYNEQFF.

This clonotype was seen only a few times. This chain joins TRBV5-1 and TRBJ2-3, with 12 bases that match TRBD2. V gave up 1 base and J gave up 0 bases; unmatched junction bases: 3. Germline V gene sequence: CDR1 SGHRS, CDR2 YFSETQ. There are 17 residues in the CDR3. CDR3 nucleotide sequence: TGCGCCAGCAGCTTGCCTGGGACTAGCGGGAGCACAGATACGCAGTATTTT. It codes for CASSLPGTSGSTDTQYF.

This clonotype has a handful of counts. CDR3 amino acids: CASSFQGTYNSPLHF. DNA for the CDR3: TGTGCCAGCAGCTTCCAGGGGACCTATAATTCACCCCTCCACTTT. The chain employs TRBV7-2 and TRBJ1-6; D may be TRBD1 (6 bases). Trimming left V 3 bases short and J 2 bases short, with 8 bases between. The germline V gene has CDR1 SGHTA and CDR2 FQGNSA. The CDR3 totals 15 residues.

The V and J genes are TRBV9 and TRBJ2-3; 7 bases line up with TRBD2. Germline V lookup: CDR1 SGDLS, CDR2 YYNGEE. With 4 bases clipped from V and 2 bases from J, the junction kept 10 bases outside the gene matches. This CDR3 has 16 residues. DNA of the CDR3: TGTGCCAGCAGCCCCTTCGGGGGGTCTCACACAGATACGCAGTATTTT. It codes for CASSPFGGSHTDTQYF.

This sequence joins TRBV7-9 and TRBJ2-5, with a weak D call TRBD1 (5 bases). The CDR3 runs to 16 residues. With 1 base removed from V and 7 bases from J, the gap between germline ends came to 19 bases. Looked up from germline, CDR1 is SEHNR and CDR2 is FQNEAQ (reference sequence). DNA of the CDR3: TGTGCCAGCAGCTTAGGTGAATGGGGCCCCCTCGGGACCCAGTACTTC. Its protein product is CASSLGEWGPLGTQYF.

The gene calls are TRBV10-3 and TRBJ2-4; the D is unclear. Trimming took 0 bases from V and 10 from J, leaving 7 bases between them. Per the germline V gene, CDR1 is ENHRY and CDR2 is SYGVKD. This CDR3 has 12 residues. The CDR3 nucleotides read TGTGCCATCAGTGAGTCAGGGTTGATTCAGTACTTC. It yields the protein CAISESGLIQYF.

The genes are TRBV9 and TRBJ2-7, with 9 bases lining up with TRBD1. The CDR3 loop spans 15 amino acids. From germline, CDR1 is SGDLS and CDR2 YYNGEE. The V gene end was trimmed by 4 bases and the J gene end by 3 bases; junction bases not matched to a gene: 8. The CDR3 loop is CASSPSPGQGYEQYF. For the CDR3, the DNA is TGTGCCAGCAGCCCTTCGCCGGGACAGGGCTACGAGCAGTACTTC. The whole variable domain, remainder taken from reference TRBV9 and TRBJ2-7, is DSGVTQTPKHLITATGQRVTLRCSPRSGDLSVYWYQQSLDQGLQFLIQYYNGEERAKGNILERFSAQQFPDLHSELNLSSLELGDSALYFCASSPSPGQGYEQYFGPGTRLTVT.

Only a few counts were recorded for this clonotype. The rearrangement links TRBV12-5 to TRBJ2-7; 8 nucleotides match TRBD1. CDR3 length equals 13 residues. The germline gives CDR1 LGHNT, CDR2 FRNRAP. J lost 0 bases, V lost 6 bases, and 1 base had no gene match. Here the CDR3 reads CASGTGVSYEQYF. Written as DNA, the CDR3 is TGTGCTAGTGGGACAGGGGTCTCCTACGAGCAGTACTTC.

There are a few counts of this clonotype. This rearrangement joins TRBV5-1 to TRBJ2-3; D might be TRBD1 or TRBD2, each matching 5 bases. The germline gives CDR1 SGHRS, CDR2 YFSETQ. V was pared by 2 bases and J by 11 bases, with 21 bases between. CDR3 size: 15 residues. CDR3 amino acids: CASSFRDLGSQWQYF. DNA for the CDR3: TGCGCCAGCAGCTTTAGGGACCTTGGGAGCCAATGGCAGTATTTT.

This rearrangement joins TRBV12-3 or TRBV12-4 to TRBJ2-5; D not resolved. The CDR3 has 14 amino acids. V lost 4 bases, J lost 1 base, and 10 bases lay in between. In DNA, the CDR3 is TGTGCCAGCAGTTCCCTTCGGGTCCAAGAGACCCAGTACTTC. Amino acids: CASSSLRVQETQYF.

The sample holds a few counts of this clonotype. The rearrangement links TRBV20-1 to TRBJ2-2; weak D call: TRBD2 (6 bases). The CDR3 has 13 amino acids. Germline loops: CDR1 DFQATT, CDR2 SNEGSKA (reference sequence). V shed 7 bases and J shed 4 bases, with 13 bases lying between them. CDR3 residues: CSVGGKGTGELFF. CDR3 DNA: TGCAGTGTCGGGGGAAAGGGCACCGGGGAGCTGTTTTTT.

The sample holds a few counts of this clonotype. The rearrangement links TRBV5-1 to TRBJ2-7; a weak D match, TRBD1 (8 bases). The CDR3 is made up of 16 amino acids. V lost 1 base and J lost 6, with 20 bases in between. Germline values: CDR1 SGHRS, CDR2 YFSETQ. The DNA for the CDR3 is TGCGCCAGCAGCTTGTTCGTACAGGACAGGGAGGGCGAGCAGTACTTC. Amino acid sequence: CASSLFVQDREGEQYF.

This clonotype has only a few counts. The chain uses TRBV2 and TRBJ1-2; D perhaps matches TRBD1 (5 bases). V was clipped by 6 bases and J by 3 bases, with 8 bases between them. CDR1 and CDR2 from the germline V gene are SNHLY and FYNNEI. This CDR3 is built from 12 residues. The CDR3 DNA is TGTGCCAGCAGGACAGCGCACTATGGCTACACCTTC. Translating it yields CASRTAHYGYTF.

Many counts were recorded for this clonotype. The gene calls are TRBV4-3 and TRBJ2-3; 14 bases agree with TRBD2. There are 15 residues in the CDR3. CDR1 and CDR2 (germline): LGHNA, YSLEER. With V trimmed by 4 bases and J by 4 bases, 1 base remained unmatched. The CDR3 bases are TGCGCCAGCAGCCCGACTAGCGGGGGGGCAGATACGCAGTATTTT. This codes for CASSPTSGGADTQYF.

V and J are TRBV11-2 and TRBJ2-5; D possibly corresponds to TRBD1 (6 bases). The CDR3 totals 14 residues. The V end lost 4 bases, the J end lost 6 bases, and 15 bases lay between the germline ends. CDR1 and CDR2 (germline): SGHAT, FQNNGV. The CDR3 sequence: CASSSEGGSKTQYF. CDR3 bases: TGTGCCAGCAGCTCGGAAGGGGGTTCGAAGACCCAGTACTTC.

This CDR3 is CASSPFWSYGYTF. The CDR3 DNA follows: TGTGCCAGCAGTCCGTTTTGGTCCTATGGCTACACCTTC. The rearrangement links TRBV27 to TRBJ1-2; unclear D gene. V lost 5 bases, J lost 4 bases, and 11 bases lay in between. The CDR3 runs 13 residues. Germline CDR1 and CDR2: MNHEY and SMNVEV (reference sequence).

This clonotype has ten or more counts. CDR3 bases: TGTGCCAGCAGCTTAGAGGGGCGGGGGTCCTACAATGAGCAGTTCTTC. Its translation: CASSLEGRGSYNEQFF. The gene calls are TRBV7-3 and TRBJ2-1; 7 nucleotides line up with TRBD2. This CDR3 has 16 amino acids. Germline loops: CDR1 SGHTA, CDR2 FQGTGA. The V gene end was trimmed by 2 bases and the J gene end by 1 base; junction bases not matched to a gene: 5.

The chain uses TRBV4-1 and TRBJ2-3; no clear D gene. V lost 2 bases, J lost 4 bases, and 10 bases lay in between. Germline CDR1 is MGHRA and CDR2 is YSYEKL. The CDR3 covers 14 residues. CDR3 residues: CASSQRASPDTQYF. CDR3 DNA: TGCGCCAGCAGCCAAAGGGCGAGTCCAGATACGCAGTATTTT.

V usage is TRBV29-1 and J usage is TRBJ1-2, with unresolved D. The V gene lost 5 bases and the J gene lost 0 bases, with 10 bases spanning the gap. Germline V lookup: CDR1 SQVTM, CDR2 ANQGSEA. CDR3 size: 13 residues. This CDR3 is CSVRQQTNYGYTF. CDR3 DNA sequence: TGCAGCGTTAGGCAGCAGACTAACTATGGCTACACCTTC.

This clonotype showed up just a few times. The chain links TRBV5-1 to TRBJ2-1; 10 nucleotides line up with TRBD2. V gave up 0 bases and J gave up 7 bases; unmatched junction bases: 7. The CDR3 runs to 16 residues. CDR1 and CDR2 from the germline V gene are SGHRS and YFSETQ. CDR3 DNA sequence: TGCGCCAGCAGCTTGGGTGATAGCGGGGGGATAAATGAGCAGTTCTTC. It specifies CASSLGDSGGINEQFF.

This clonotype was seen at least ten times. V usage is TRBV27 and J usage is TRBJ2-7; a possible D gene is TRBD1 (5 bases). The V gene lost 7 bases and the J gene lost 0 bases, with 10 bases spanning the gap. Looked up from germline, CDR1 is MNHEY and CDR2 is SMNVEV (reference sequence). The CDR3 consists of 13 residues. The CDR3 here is CASNQGSSYEQYF. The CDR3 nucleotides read TGTGCCAGCAACCAGGGCAGCTCCTACGAGCAGTACTTC.

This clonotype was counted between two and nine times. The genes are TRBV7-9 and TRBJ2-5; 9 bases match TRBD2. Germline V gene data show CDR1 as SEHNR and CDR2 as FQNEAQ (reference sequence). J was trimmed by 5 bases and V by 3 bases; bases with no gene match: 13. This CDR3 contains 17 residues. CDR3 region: CASSLRSGGLSRETQYF. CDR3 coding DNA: TGTGCCAGCAGCTTGCGTAGCGGGGGTTTGTCACGGGAGACCCAGTACTTC.

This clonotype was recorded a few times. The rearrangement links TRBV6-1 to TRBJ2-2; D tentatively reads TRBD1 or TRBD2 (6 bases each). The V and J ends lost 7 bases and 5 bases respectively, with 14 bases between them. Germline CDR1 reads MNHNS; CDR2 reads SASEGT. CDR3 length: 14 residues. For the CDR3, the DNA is TGTGCCAGCACCGGTCAAGGGGGGACCGGGGAGCTGTTTTTT. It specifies CASTGQGGTGELFF.